Listed here are 9 T cell receptor beta chains from one sample, sequenced in a study of T cells in Graves' hyperthyroidism and ophthalmopathy. TCR beta CDR3 regions were amplified from RNA transcripts. HTBI primers were employed in a first-round RT-PCR of the TCR CDR3. In TCRdb, the multiplex PCR reads were re-called with MiXCR into one record per CDR3 protein. The sample has fewer than 700,000 distinct CDR3 sequences; 15% to 20% are singletons. The material sequenced was blood. The receptors stem from a woman aged 25 to 39 with Graves' hyperthyroidism.

This clonotype was seen many times. The genes are TRBV29-1 and TRBJ1-2; the D gene is possibly TRBD1 (6 bases). Germline loops: CDR1 SQVTM, CDR2 ANQGSEA. V lost 5 bases and J 0 bases, leaving 10 bases between the germline ends. This CDR3 contains 13 residues. CDR3 coding DNA: TGCAGCGTTCGGACAGCCTCTAACTATGGCTACACCTTC. Protein: CSVRTASNYGYTF. The full variable domain, its missing parts supplied by reference TRBV29-1 and TRBJ1-2, is SAVISQKPSRDICQRGTSLTIQCQVDSQVTMMFWYRQQPGQSLTLIATANQGSEATYESGFVIDKFPISRPNLTFSTLTVSNMSPEDSSIYLCSVRTASNYGYTFGSGTRLTVV.

This clonotype was observed at least ten times. The V gene is TRBV20-1, the J gene TRBJ1-1, with 8 bases that match TRBD1. This CDR3 is 13 amino acids long. Germline CDR1 reads DFQATT; CDR2 reads SNEGSKA (reference sequence). V was pared by 8 bases and J by 2 bases, with 7 bases of the junction left unmatched. DNA for the CDR3: TGCAGTCCCGAGGACAGGGCCAACACTGAAGCTTTCTTT. It is translated as CSPEDRANTEAFF.

The chain employs TRBV6-5 and TRBJ2-7; 7 bases are a match to TRBD2. The CDR3 contains 15 residues. CDR1 and CDR2 from the germline V gene are MNHEY and SVGAGI. The J segment lost 0 bases and the V segment lost 2 bases, leaving 4 bases of the junction unmatched. Written as DNA, the CDR3 is TGTGCCAGCAGTTACGGACTAGAGAGCTCCTACGAGCAGTACTTC. It translates to CASSYGLESSYEQYF.

The CDR3 nucleotides are TGTGCTAGTGGTTTCGAATTAAGCGGGTCGAACACCGGGGAGCTGTTTTTT. Translated, it gives CASGFELSGSNTGELFF. The V gene is TRBV12-5, the J gene TRBJ2-2, with D tentatively TRBD2 (6 bases). Looked up from germline, CDR1 is LGHNT and CDR2 is FRNRAP. The ends were cut back, 3 bases at V and 0 bases at J, with 14 bases in the middle. The CDR3 loop spans 17 amino acids.

This clonotype was found many times. The chain links TRBV7-3 to TRBJ2-1; D uncertain. This CDR3 is built from 15 residues. V was pared by 5 bases and J by 1 base, with 12 bases between. Per the germline V gene, CDR1 is SGHTA and CDR2 is FQGTGA. CDR3 DNA: TGTGCCAGCAGCCCCGTCGCGGATTCCTACAATGAGCAGTTCTTC. Translated, it gives CASSPVADSYNEQFF.

This clonotype came up a few times. J is TRBJ2-7 and V is TRBV4-1; D is unresolved. CDR1 and CDR2 from the germline V gene are MGHRA and YSYEKL. This CDR3 has 12 residues. Trimming cost V 5 bases and J 5 bases, with 10 bases left between them. The CDR3 DNA reads as TGCGCCAGCAGCGGAACGGCGGACGAGCAGTACTTC. Residues: CASSGTADEQYF.

The chain carries TRBV6-2 or TRBV6-3 and TRBJ2-3; TRBD2 aligns across 8 bases. Germline trimming cut 0 bases from V and 0 bases from J; bases unmatched to any gene: 8. This CDR3 comprises 18 residues. Germline lookup yields CDR1 MNHEY and CDR2 SVGEGT. The CDR3 coding sequence is TGTGCCAGCAGTTACTCGATGGCGGCTAGCGGGAGCACAGATACGCAGTATTTT. This sequence encodes CASSYSMAASGSTDTQYF.

This clonotype was counted many times. The chain employs TRBV28 and TRBJ2-7; D is ambiguous. Deletions cut 4 bases from V and 2 bases from J, with 6 bases between. The CDR3 consists of 12 residues. Germline V gene data show CDR1 as MDHEN and CDR2 as SYDVKM. The CDR3: CASSSPPYEQYF. The CDR3 DNA follows: TGTGCCAGCAGTTCCCCCCCCTACGAGCAGTACTTC.

This clonotype occurred many times. The chain uses TRBV12-3 or TRBV12-4 and TRBJ2-7, with D uncertain. V shed 1 base and J shed 2 bases, with 15 bases lying between them. This CDR3 comprises 16 residues. The CDR3 sequence: CASSLVLGRVPYEQYF. DNA of the CDR3: TGTGCCAGCAGTTTAGTCCTGGGAAGGGTACCCTACGAGCAGTACTTC.